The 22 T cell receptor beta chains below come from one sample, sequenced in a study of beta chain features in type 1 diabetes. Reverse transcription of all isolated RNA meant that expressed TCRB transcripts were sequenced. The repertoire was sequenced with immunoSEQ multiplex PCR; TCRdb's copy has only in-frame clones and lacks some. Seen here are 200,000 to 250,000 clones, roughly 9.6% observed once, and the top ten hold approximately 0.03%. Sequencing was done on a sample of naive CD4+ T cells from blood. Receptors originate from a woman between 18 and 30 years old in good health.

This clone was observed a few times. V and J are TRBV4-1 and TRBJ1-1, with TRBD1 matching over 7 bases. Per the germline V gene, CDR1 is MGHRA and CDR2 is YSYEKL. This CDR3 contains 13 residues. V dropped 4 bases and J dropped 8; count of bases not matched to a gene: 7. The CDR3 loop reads CASSPTGVREAFF. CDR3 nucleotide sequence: TGCGCCAGCAGCCCTACAGGGGTGAGGGAAGCTTTCTTT.

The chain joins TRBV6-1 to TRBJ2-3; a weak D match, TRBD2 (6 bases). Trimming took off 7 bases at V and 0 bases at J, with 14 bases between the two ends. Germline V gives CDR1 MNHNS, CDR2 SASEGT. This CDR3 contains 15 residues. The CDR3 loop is CASTRPGTSTDTQYF. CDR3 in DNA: TGTGCCAGCACCAGACCCGGGACTAGCACAGATACGCAGTATTTT.

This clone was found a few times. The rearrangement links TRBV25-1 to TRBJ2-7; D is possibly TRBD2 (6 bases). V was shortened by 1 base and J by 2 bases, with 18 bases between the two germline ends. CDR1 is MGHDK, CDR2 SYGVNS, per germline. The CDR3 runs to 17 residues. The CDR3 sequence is CASSESGGRGGAYEQYF. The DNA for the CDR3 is TGTGCCAGCAGTGAATCCGGAGGGCGAGGAGGTGCCTACGAGCAGTACTTC.

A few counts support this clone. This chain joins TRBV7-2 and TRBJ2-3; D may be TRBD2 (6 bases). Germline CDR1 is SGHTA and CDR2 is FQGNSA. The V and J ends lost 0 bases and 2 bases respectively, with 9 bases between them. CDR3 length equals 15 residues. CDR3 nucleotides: TGTGCCAGCAGCTTAGCGGCGGGATTCACAGATACGCAGTATTTT. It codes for CASSLAAGFTDTQYF.

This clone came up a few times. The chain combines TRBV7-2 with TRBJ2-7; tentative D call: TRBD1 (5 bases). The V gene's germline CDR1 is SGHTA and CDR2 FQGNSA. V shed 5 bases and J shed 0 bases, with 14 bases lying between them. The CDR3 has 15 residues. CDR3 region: CASSRYSDTSYEQYF. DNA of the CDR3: TGTGCCAGCAGCCGTTATTCGGACACCTCCTACGAGCAGTACTTC.

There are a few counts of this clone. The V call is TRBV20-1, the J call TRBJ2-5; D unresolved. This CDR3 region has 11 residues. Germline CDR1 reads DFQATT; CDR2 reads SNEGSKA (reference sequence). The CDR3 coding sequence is TGCGGCCTTCTGAGGCAAGAGACCCAGTACTTC. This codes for CGLLRQETQYF.

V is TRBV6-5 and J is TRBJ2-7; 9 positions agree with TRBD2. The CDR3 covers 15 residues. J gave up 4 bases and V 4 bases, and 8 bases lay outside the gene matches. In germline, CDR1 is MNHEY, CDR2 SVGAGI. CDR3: CASSSRSGRWYEQYF. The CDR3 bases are TGTGCCAGCAGTTCGAGGAGCGGGAGGTGGTACGAGCAGTACTTC.

The CDR3 DNA is TGTGCCTGGAGTAGCGGAGGGGTGAACTATGGCTACACCTTC. The encoded protein is CAWSSGGVNYGYTF. The rearrangement joins TRBV30 to TRBJ1-2, with D maybe TRBD1 (5 bases). V dropped 2 bases and J dropped 2 bases, with 12 bases sitting between them. Germline V lookup: CDR1 GTSNPN, CDR2 SVGIG (reference sequence). This CDR3 region has 14 residues.

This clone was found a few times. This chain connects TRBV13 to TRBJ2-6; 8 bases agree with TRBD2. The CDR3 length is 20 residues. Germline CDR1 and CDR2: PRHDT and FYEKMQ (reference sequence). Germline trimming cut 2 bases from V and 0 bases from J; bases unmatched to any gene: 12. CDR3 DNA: TGTGCCAGCAGCTTACCAACCTATAGCGGGACGCACTCTGGGGCCAACGTCCTGACTTTC. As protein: CASSLPTYSGTHSGANVLTF.

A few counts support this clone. This chain's CDR3 is CASGRGGNEQFF. As DNA, the CDR3 is TGTGCCAGCGGTCGAGGGGGCAATGAGCAGTTCTTC. The rearrangement joins TRBV2 to TRBJ2-1; possible D gene TRBD1, 6 bases. The CDR3 is 12 residues long. The germline V and J ends were trimmed by 8 bases and 6 bases, with 11 bases remaining between them. Germline CDR1 reads SNHLY; CDR2 reads FYNNEI.

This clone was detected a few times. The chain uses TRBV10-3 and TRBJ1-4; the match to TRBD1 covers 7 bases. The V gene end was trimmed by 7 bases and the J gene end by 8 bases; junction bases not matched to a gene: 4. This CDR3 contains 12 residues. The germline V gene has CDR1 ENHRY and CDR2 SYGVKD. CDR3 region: CAIKGQKEKLFF. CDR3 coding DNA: TGTGCCATCAAGGGACAGAAAGAAAAACTGTTTTTT.

CDR3 nucleotide sequence: TGTGCCAGCAGTCCCAGGACTAGGTCCTACAATGAGCAGTTCTTC. Translation gives CASSPRTRSYNEQFF. The chain has TRBV27 and TRBJ2-1; TRBD2 matches at 7 bases. The ends lost 5 bases at V and 1 base at J; junction bases unmatched: 5. CDR3 length: 15 residues. In germline, CDR1 is MNHEY, CDR2 SMNVEV (reference sequence).

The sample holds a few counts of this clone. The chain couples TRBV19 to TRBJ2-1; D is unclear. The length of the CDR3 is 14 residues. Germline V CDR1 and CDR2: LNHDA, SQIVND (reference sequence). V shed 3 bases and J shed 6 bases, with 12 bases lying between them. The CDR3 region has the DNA TGTGCCAGTAGTATCCAAAATACATTCAATGAGCAGTTCTTC. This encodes CASSIQNTFNEQFF.

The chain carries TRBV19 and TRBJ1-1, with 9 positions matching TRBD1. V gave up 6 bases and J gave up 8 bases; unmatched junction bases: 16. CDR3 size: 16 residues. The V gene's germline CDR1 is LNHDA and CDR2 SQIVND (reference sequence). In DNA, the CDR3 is TGTGCCAGTAGCTACCTGGGGACAGGGTCCCCTCCCGAAGCTTTCTTT. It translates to CASSYLGTGSPPEAFF. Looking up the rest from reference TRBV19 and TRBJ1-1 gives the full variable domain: DGGITQSPKYLFRKEGQNVTLSCEQNLNHDAMYWYRQDPGQGLRLIYYSQIVNDFQKGDIAEGYSVSREKKESFPLTVTSAQKNPTAFYLCASSYLGTGSPPEAFFGQGTRLTVV.

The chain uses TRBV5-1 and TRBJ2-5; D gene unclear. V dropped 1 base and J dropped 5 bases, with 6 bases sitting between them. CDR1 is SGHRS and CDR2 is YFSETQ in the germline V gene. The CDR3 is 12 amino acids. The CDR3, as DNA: TGCGCCAGCAGCTTGATTGCGGAGACCCAGTACTTC. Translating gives CASSLIAETQYF.

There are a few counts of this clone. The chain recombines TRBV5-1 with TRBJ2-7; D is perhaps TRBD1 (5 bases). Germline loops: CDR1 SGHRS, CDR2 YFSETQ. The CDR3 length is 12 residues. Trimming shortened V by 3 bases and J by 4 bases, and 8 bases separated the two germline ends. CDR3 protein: CASSSRDYEQYF. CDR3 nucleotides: TGCGCCAGCAGCTCCAGGGATTACGAGCAGTACTTC.

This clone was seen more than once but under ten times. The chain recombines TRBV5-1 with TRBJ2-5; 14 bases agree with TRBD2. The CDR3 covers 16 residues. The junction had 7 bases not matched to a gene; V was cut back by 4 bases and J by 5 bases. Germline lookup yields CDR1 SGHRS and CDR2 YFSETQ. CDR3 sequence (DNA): TGCGCCAGCAGCACGGGACTAGCGGGAGCGGGGGAGACCCAGTACTTC. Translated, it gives CASSTGLAGAGETQYF.

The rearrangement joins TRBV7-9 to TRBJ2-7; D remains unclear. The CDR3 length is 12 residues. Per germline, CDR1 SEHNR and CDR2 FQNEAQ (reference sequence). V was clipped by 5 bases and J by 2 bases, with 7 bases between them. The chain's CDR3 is CASSPSAYEQYF. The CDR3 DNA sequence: TGTGCCAGCAGCCCGAGCGCCTACGAGCAGTACTTC.

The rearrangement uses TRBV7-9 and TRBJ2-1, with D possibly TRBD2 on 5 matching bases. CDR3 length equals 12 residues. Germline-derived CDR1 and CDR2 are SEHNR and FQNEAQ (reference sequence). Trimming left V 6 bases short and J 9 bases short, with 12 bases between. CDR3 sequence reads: CASRSLATEQFF. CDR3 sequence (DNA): TGTGCCAGCAGATCATTAGCGACTGAGCAGTTCTTC.

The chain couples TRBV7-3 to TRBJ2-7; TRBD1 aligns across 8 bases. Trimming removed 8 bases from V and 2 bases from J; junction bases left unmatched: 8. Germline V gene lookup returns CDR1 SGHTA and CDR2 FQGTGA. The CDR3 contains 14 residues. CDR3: CASGPGQGTYEQYF. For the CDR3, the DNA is TGTGCCAGCGGCCCTGGACAGGGAACCTACGAGCAGTACTTC.

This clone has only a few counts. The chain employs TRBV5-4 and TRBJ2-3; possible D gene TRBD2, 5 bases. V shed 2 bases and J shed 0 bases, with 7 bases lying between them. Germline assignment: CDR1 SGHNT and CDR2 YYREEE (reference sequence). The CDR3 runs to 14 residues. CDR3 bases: TGTGCCAGCAGCTTAGTAGCGAGCACAGATACGCAGTATTTT. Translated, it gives CASSLVASTDTQYF.

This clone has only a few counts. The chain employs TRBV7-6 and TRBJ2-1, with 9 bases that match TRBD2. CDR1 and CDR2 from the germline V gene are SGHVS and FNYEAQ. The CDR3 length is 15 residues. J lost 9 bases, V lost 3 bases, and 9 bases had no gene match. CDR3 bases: TGTGCCAGCAGCTTGTGGACTAGCGAGGAGGTTGAGCAGTTCTTC. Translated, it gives CASSLWTSEEVEQFF. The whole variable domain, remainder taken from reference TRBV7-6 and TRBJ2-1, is GAGVSQSPRYKVTKRGQDVALRCDPISGHVSLYWYRQALGQGPEFLTYFNYEAQQDKSGLPNDRFSAERPEGSISTLTIQRTEQRDSAMYRCASSLWTSEEVEQFFGPGTRLTVL.